Presented here are 8 T cell receptor beta chains from one specimen sequenced in a study of T-cell reconstitution after alpha-beta-depleted transplantation in children. Preparing the TCRbeta library involved the use of unique molecular identifiers. TCRdb re-called the PCR reads with MiXCR, one entry per CDR3 protein. The table lists about 900,000 distinct CDR3 sequences, about 30% of them singletons. Sequences were derived from PBMCs, mostly from graft donor cells, sampled 360 days after TCRalphabeta/CD19-depleted stem cell transplant. These receptor sequences come from a boy younger than two who had a stem cell transplant for SCID, so the T cells may come from the graft donor.

This clonotype was seen repeatedly, ten times or more. V and J are TRBV12-3 or TRBV12-4 and TRBJ2-7; possible D gene TRBD2, 5 bases. Trimming left V 6 bases short and J 7 bases short, with 25 bases between. This CDR3 is built from 16 residues. CDR3 loop: CASRPIPHGGLREQYF. In nucleotides, the CDR3 is TGTGCCAGCAGGCCGATTCCCCACGGCGGGCTTAGGGAGCAGTACTTC.

The V gene is TRBV7-8, the J gene TRBJ2-1; D is perhaps TRBD1 (6 bases). This CDR3 has 16 residues. With 0 bases removed from V and 3 bases from J, the gap between germline ends came to 12 bases. Germline assignment: CDR1 SGHVS and CDR2 FQNEAQ. As DNA, the CDR3 is TGTGCCAGCAGCTTAGCGGAGACAGGCTACTACAATGAGCAGTTCTTC. The encoded protein is CASSLAETGYYNEQFF. The variable domain in full, with the rest retrieved from reference TRBV7-8 and TRBJ2-1, is GAGVSQSPRYKVAKRGQDVALRCDPISGHVSLFWYQQALGQGPEFLTYFQNEAQLDKSGLPSDRFFAERPEGSVSTLKIQRTQQEDSAVYLCASSLAETGYYNEQFFGPGTRLTVL.

This chain connects TRBV9 to TRBJ2-1; 10 positions match TRBD2. V dropped 0 bases and J dropped 5; count of bases not matched to a gene: 5. Germline-derived CDR1 and CDR2 are SGDLS and YYNGEE. The CDR3 has 16 amino acids. The CDR3: CASSVDQRGGNNEQFF. CDR3 nucleotides: TGTGCCAGCAGCGTAGATCAGCGGGGGGGCAACAATGAGCAGTTCTTC.

This clonotype occurred a few times. This sequence joins TRBV7-2 and TRBJ2-3; D gene unclear. Per germline, CDR1 SGHTA and CDR2 FQGNSA. Between the trimmed V and J ends, which lost 1 base and 6 bases, there was a span of 17 bases. The CDR3 consists of 16 residues. The CDR3 loop reads CASSLGGALPGDTQYF. As DNA, the CDR3 is TGTGCCAGCAGCTTAGGAGGAGCGTTACCTGGGGATACGCAGTATTTT.

This rearrangement joins TRBV2 to TRBJ1-5; D ambiguous. The V gene's germline CDR1 is SNHLY and CDR2 FYNNEI. V was clipped by 3 bases and J by 2 bases, with 11 bases between them. This CDR3 comprises 15 residues. The CDR3: CASSEGRTGNQPQHF. DNA for the CDR3: TGTGCCAGCAGTGAGGGCAGGACCGGCAATCAGCCCCAGCATTTT.

This clonotype has just a few counts. The chain uses TRBV20-1 and TRBJ2-3, with 12 bases matching TRBD2. There are 16 residues in the CDR3. V lost 5 bases and J lost 4; bases outside the gene matches: 10. Germline CDR1 DFQATT, CDR2 SNEGSKA (reference sequence). DNA of the CDR3: TGCAGTGCTCCCCTAGCGGGGGGGCAAAGGGCAGATACGCAGTATTTT. Protein sequence: CSAPLAGGQRADTQYF.

The chain uses TRBV5-1 and TRBJ2-5, with D perhaps matching TRBD2 (6 bases). Between the trimmed V and J ends, which lost 0 bases and 2 bases, there was a span of 11 bases. Germline V gives CDR1 SGHRS, CDR2 YFSETQ. The CDR3 spans 15 residues. The CDR3 protein is CASSLVGTPQETQYF. In DNA, the CDR3 is TGCGCCAGCAGCTTGGTTGGGACTCCGCAAGAGACCCAGTACTTC.

This clonotype was seen a handful of times. The chain uses TRBV4-2 and TRBJ2-1, with D perhaps TRBD1 or TRBD2 (6 bases each). Germline V lookup: CDR1 LGHNA, CDR2 YNFKEQ. The V gene lost 3 bases and the J gene lost 9 bases, with 33 bases spanning the gap. The CDR3 is 20 residues long. For the CDR3, the DNA is TGTGCCAGCAGCCACCTCTCCCGGGGTCATGGCTACGGGGGCAAATCTGAGCAGTTCTTC. Translated: CASSHLSRGHGYGGKSEQFF.